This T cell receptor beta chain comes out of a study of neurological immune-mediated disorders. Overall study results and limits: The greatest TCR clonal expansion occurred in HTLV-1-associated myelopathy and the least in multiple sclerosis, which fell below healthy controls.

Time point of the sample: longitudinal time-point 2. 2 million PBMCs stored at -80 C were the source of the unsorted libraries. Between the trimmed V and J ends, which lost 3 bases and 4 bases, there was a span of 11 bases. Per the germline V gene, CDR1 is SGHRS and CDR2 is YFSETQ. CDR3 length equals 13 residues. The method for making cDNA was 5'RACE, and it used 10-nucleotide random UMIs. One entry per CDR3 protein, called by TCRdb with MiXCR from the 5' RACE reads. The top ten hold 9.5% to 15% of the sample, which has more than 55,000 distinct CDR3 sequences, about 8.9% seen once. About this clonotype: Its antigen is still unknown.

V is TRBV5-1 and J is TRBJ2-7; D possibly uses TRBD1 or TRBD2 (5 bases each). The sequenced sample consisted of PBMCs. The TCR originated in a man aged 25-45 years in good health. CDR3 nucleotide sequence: TGCGCCAGCAGCTGGGGGACGGGATACGAGCAGTACTTC. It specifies CASSWGTGYEQYF.